The clone carrying this T cell receptor beta chain showed up just a few times. Its matching antigen is unknown. This sample is drawn from a study of regulatory T cells in long-lasting Graves disease. Study-level information: The study counted Graves' disease as persistent given over 5 years of antithyroid drugs and positive TSH receptor antibodies. Overall study findings and caveats: Patients with persistent disease showed a bias toward TRBV28, TRBJ1-2 and TRBJ2-5. Public clonotype sharing was higher in persistent than newly diagnosed patients.

CDR3 regions were amplified by Arm-PCR using iRepertoire HTBI primers to build TCR beta libraries. MiXCR, run by TCRdb on the multiplex PCR reads, gives a single entry per CDR3 protein. The table includes some 370,000 distinct CDR3 sequences, approximately 25% detected once. Germline-derived CDR1 and CDR2 are SEHNR and FQNEAQ (reference sequence). V gave up 2 bases and J gave up 8 bases, with 9 bases separating them. CDR3 size: 13 residues. Time point described: persistent/refractory GD, antithyroid drugs over 5 years with positive TRAb. The authors made the TCR library using RNA they extracted from PBMCs.

The material was peripheral blood mononuclear cells (PBMCs), obtained when the disease was refractory, from a patient treated with antithyroid drugs. The rearrangement joins TRBV7-9 to TRBJ2-2; D remains ambiguous. The receptor comes from a woman between 40 and 50 years old with Graves disease. This CDR3 reads CASSLNPLGELFF. The CDR3 DNA follows: TGTGCCAGCAGCTTAAATCCGTTGGGGGAGCTGTTTTTT.